This entry lists 18 T cell receptor beta chains sequenced from one sample in a study of blood T cell repertoires in COVID-19. The method was immunoSEQ multiplex PCR; TCRdb's version includes in-frame clones alone and lacks a portion of them. The table includes under 200,000 clones, 70% to 90% detected once. The sequencing sample was made of peripheral blood. These receptors were taken from a man between 65 and 85 years old with active or convalescent COVID-19.

The chain joins TRBV4-3 to TRBJ2-3; 14 positions match TRBD2. CDR1 and CDR2 (germline): LGHNA, YSLEER. Losses at the gene ends were 1 base for V and 5 bases for J; bases not matched to a gene: 2. The CDR3 contains 16 residues. CDR3 sequence reads: CASSQGGLAGGDTQYF. Written as DNA, the CDR3 is TGCGCCAGCAGCCAAGGAGGACTAGCGGGGGGAGATACGCAGTATTTT.

V usage is TRBV6-4 and J usage is TRBJ1-2; 10 bases are shared with TRBD1. Germline lookup yields CDR1 MRHNA and CDR2 SNTAGT. This CDR3 comprises 15 residues. J lost 4 bases, V lost 6 bases, and 8 bases had no gene match. CDR3 loop: CASRPGTGAGYGYTF. The CDR3 nucleotides are TGTGCCAGCAGGCCCGGGACAGGGGCGGGCTATGGCTACACCTTC.

The chain is built from TRBV27 and TRBJ2-3, with 13 bases aligning to TRBD2. The CDR3 covers 16 residues. The germline CDR1 and CDR2 sequences are MNHEY and SMNVEV (reference sequence). Losses at the gene ends were 2 bases for V and 3 bases for J; bases not matched to a gene: 2. CDR3 residues: CASSLTGLAGTDTQYF. CDR3 nucleotides: TGTGCCAGCAGTTTAACGGGACTAGCGGGGACAGATACGCAGTATTTT.

This clone was recorded once. This chain joins TRBV5-1 and TRBJ1-2; D gene ambiguous. Trimming pared 5 bases from V and 4 bases from J, leaving 24 bases between. The CDR3 loop spans 17 amino acids. Germline V gives CDR1 SGHRS, CDR2 YFSETQ. CDR3 DNA sequence: TGCGCCAGCAGACCGAATCCGGTAGAGGGAATTATCTATGGCTACACCTTC. Its protein is CASRPNPVEGIIYGYTF.

The chain combines TRBV24-1 with TRBJ2-3; tentatively, D is TRBD1 (6 bases). The V end was cut by 9 bases, the J end by 3 bases, with 21 bases between. Germline CDR1 reads KGHDR; CDR2 reads SFDVKD. CDR3 size: 16 residues. CDR3: CATARTFRGGTDTQYF. CDR3 DNA sequence: TGTGCCACCGCTCGGACTTTCCGAGGGGGAACAGATACGCAGTATTTT.

This chain joins TRBV28 and TRBJ1-5; D perhaps matches TRBD1 (6 bases). The CDR3 is 15 residues long. CDR1 is MDHEN and CDR2 is SYDVKM in the germline V gene. V lost 6 bases and J lost 3, with 15 bases in between. CDR3 region: CASRTLGQYNQPQHF. CDR3 DNA sequence: TGTGCCAGCAGAACCCTGGGACAATACAATCAGCCCCAGCATTTT.

The chain uses TRBV19 and TRBJ1-1; the match to TRBD1 covers 8 bases. This CDR3 contains 13 residues. CDR1 LNHDA and CDR2 SQIVND come from the germline V gene (reference sequence). V dropped 7 bases and J dropped 3; count of bases not matched to a gene: 4. The CDR3 nucleotides read TGTGCCAGTAACCCGACAGGGGACACTGAAGCTTTCTTT. This translates into CASNPTGDTEAFF.

The count of this clone is one. The rearrangement joins TRBV28 to TRBJ2-1; D remains ambiguous. CDR1 is MDHEN, CDR2 SYDVKM, per germline. V shed 0 bases and J shed 6 bases, with 3 bases lying between them. The CDR3 runs 12 residues. The CDR3 loop is CASSLWANEQFF. CDR3 sequence (DNA): TGTGCCAGCAGTTTATGGGCCAATGAGCAGTTCTTC.

The J gene is TRBJ1-5, the V gene TRBV28; the D gene is possibly TRBD1 (5 bases). V shed 4 bases and J shed 2 bases, with 9 bases lying between them. Germline V gene lookup returns CDR1 MDHEN and CDR2 SYDVKM. This CDR3 contains 14 residues. The CDR3 region is CASSYRSGNQPQHF. The DNA of the CDR3 is TGTGCCAGCAGTTACAGGTCCGGCAATCAGCCCCAGCATTTT.

V gene TRBV5-1 combines with J gene TRBJ2-6; D call uncertain. Germline assignment: CDR1 SGHRS and CDR2 YFSETQ. CDR3 size: 15 residues. The germline V and J ends were trimmed by 1 base and 1 base, with 6 bases remaining between them. The CDR3 is CASSLSASGANVLTF. CDR3 DNA sequence: TGCGCCAGCAGCTTGAGCGCTTCTGGGGCCAACGTCCTGACTTTC.

The chain employs TRBV5-8 and TRBJ1-2; D may be TRBD1 (6 bases). The V end lost 4 bases, the J end lost 8 bases, and 18 bases lay between the germline ends. From germline, CDR1 is SGHTS and CDR2 YDEGEE. This CDR3 has 14 amino acids. CDR3 bases: TGTGCCAGCAGCCCTACGGGGGGGCGTCGAGGCTACACCTTC. The encoded protein is CASSPTGGRRGYTF.

The chain uses TRBV28 and TRBJ1-5; D is ambiguous. Germline V gives CDR1 MDHEN, CDR2 SYDVKM. The CDR3 sequence is 15 residues long. The V end was cut by 3 bases, the J end by 0 bases, with 9 bases between. CDR3 protein: CASSFRHYSNQPQHF. The CDR3 nucleotides are TGTGCCAGCAGTTTTAGACATTATAGCAATCAGCCCCAGCATTTT.

The chain couples TRBV7-2 to TRBJ2-3; D possibly corresponds to TRBD1 (5 bases). With 3 bases removed from V and 3 bases from J, the gap between germline ends came to 7 bases. The germline gives CDR1 SGHTA, CDR2 FQGNSA. This CDR3 spans 13 amino acids. The chain's CDR3 is CASSFRQTDTQYF. CDR3 bases: TGTGCCAGCAGCTTCCGACAGACAGATACGCAGTATTTT.

This rearrangement joins TRBV3-1 (or the pseudogene TRBV3-2) to TRBJ2-5; 10 nucleotides match TRBD2. Trimming at V came to 7 bases and at J to 7 bases, leaving 12 bases not matched to a gene. The CDR3 totals 15 residues. Germline V gives CDR1 LGHDT, CDR2 YNNKEL (reference sequence). DNA for the CDR3: TGTGCCAGCAAAGACGCTAGCGGGGGCTTCGGGACCCAGTACTTC. Translation: CASKDASGGFGTQYF.

DNA of the CDR3: TGCGCCAGCAGCTTGGACGGCTCCTACAATGAGCAGTTCTTC. This translates into CASSLDGSYNEQFF. The genes are TRBV5-1 and TRBJ2-1; the D is unclear. The germline V gene encodes CDR1 SGHRS and CDR2 YFSETQ. Trimming cost V 0 bases and J 0 bases, with 4 bases left between them. There are 14 residues in the CDR3.

This chain links TRBV4-3 with TRBJ2-1; 7 positions agree with TRBD2. The trim removed 1 base at V and 1 base at J, leaving 1 base unmatched. The germline gives CDR1 LGHNA, CDR2 YSLEER. There are 15 residues in the CDR3. Here the CDR3 reads CASSQGTRSYNEQFF. CDR3 nucleotide sequence: TGCGCCAGCAGCCAAGGGACTAGATCCTACAATGAGCAGTTCTTC.

The genes are TRBV3-1 (or the pseudogene TRBV3-2) and TRBJ2-7, with 7 bases that match TRBD2. Per the germline V gene, CDR1 is LGHDT and CDR2 is YNNKEL (reference sequence). This CDR3 comprises 15 residues. The V segment lost 4 bases and the J segment 5 bases; nucleotides outside the gene matches: 11. CDR3 residues: CASSPTMGGRHEQYF. CDR3 nucleotides: TGTGCCAGCAGCCCTACTATGGGGGGGAGACACGAGCAGTACTTC.

This chain uses TRBV18 with TRBJ2-1; TRBD2 matches at 10 bases. The CDR3 totals 15 residues. Losses at the gene ends were 2 bases for V and 7 bases for J; bases not matched to a gene: 5. Germline V gene lookup returns CDR1 KGHSH and CDR2 LQKENI. CDR3 in DNA: TGTGCCAGCTCACCAGGAGCGGGAGGGCGGAATGAGCAGTTCTTC. Protein: CASSPGAGGRNEQFF.